These T cell receptor beta chains were read from a single sample in a study of a mutant IDH1 vaccine in newly diagnosed glioma. The table came from immunoSEQ multiplex PCR; TCRdb's copy has only in-frame clones and leaves some out. The table includes around 50,000 clones, 88% detected once. Their recognized antigens are unknown. This specimen consisted of PBMCs, obtained from a glioma patient whose treatment included an IDH1 peptide vaccine. These receptors originate from a woman in her forties with glioma. The CDR3 runs from the conserved cysteine through the conserved F or W. The D gene is left open where the match is weak. Part of the rows lack a size; the others show once, few, many or a class for expanded clones.

TRBV20-1,-,-,TRBJ1-1,CSAVENTEAFF,TGCAGTGCGGTGGAGAACACTGAAGCTTTCTTT
TRBV5-1,-,-,TRBJ1-1,CASSLAAGKAHTEAFF,TGCGCCAGCAGCTTGGCCGCGGGGAAGGCACACACTGAAGCTTTCTTT
TRBV6-5,-,TRBD1,TRBJ1-2,CASRTYRGRDTF,TGTGCCAGCAGGACTTACAGGGGGCGGGACACCTTC
TRBV14,-,-,TRBJ2-6,CASSQGGYSGANVLTF,TGTGCCAGCAGCCAAGGGGGTTACTCTGGGGCCAACGTCCTGACTTTC
TRBV18,-,-,TRBJ2-1,CASSPGRSSYNEQFF,TGTGCCAGCTCACCGGGGCGGTCCTCCTACAATGAGCAGTTCTTC
TRBV15,-,TRBD2,TRBJ2-1,CATSRDLAGGRNEQFF,TGTGCCACCAGCAGAGATCTAGCGGGGGGGCGGAATGAGCAGTTCTTC
TRBV28,-,-,TRBJ2-7,CASSSGSYEQYF,TGTGCCAGCAGTTCAGGGTCCTACGAGCAGTACTTC
TRBV2,-,-,TRBJ2-1,CASSAYNEQFF,TGTGCCAGCAGTGCTTACAATGAGCAGTTCTTC
TRBV30,-,-,TRBJ1-4,CAWSIQSNEKLFF,TGTGCCTGGAGTATACAGTCTAATGAAAAACTGTTTTTT
TRBV2,once,-,TRBJ2-3,CASSGLAPDTQYF,TGTGCCAGCAGTGGTCTAGCGCCAGATACGCAGTATTTT
TRBV29-1,-,TRBD1,TRBJ2-2,CSALGTANTGELFF,TGCAGCGCCCTCGGGACAGCGAACACCGGGGAGCTGTTTTTT
TRBV19,once,-,TRBJ1-4,CASKAARTLNEKLFF,TGTGCCAGTAAGGCCGCTCGAACGCTTAATGAAAAACTGTTTTTT
TRBV7-8,-,-,TRBJ1-2,CASSLMGSQGGLLYGYTF,TGTGCCAGCAGCTTAATGGGTAGTCAAGGGGGACTCTTATATGGCTACACCTTC
TRBV27,-,-,TRBJ2-7,CASSFPPNTGYLYEQYF,TGTGCCAGCAGTTTTCCGCCGAATACAGGGTACCTCTACGAGCAGTACTTC
TRBV28,few,TRBD1,TRBJ2-3,CASSTPGQGSDTQYF,TGTGCCAGCAGCACACCGGGACAGGGATCAGATACGCAGTATTTT
TRBV13,-,-,TRBJ2-1,CASSLHNRRTRGYNEQFF,TGTGCCAGCAGCTTGCATAACCGCCGCACCCGAGGGTACAATGAGCAGTTCTTC
TRBV27,-,-,TRBJ2-7,CASSPTTPPHEQYF,TGTGCCAGCAGTCCAACTACCCCTCCTCACGAGCAGTACTTC
TRBV2,-,-,TRBJ1-1,CASTGVNTEAFF,TGTGCCAGCACGGGGGTGAACACTGAAGCTTTCTTT
TRBV6-6,-,TRBD1,TRBJ1-5,CASRTLTGGINQPQHF,TGTGCCAGCAGGACCCTGACAGGGGGCATAAATCAGCCCCAGCATTTT
TRBV7-9,-,-,TRBJ2-5,CASSYRGTQETQYF,TGTGCCAGCAGCTATCGGGGAACCCAAGAGACCCAGTACTTC
TRBV7-2,-,-,TRBJ2-5,CASSLGVSGRETQYF,TGTGCCAGCAGCTTAGGGGTTAGCGGCCGAGAGACCCAGTACTTC
TRBV6-5,-,-,TRBJ1-5,CASSYSRGNQPQHF,TGTGCCAGCAGTTACTCAAGGGGCAATCAGCCCCAGCATTTT